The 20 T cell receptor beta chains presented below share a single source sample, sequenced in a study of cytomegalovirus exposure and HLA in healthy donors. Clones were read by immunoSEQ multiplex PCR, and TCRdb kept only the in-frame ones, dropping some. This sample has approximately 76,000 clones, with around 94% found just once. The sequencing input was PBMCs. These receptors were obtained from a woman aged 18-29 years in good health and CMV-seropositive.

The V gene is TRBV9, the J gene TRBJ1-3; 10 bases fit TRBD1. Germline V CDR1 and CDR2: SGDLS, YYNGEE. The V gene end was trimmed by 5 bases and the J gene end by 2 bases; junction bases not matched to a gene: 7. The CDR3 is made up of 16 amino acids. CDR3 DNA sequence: TGTGCCAGCAGTTGGGAAGACAGGGGGCCTGGAAACACCATATATTTT. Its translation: CASSWEDRGPGNTIYF.

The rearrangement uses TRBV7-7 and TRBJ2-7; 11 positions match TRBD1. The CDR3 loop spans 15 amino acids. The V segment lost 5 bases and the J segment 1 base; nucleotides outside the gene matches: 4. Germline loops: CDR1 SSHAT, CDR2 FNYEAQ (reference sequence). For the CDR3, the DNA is TGTGCCAGCAGCCCAGGGACAGGGGGTTCCTACGAGCAGTACTTC. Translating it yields CASSPGTGGSYEQYF.

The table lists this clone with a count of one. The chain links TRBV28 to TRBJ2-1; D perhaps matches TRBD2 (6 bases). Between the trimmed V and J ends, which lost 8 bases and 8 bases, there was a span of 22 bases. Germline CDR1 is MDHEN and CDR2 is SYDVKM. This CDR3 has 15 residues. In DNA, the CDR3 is TGTGCCAGCTCGACCGTGCGGGACGGGGTGGATGAGCAGTTCTTC. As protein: CASSTVRDGVDEQFF.

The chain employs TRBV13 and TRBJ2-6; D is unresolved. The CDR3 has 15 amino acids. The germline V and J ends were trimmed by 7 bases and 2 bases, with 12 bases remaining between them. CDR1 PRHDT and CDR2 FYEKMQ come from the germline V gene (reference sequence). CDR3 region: CASIRYRAGANVLTF. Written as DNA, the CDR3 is TGTGCCAGCATCCGTTACCGGGCTGGGGCCAACGTCCTGACTTTC.

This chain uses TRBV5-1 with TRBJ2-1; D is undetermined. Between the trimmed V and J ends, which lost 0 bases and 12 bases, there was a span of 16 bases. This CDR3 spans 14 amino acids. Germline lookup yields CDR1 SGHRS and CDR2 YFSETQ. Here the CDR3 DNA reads TGCGCCAGCAGCTTGGTGCCCGACAATCGTTTGCAGTTCTTC. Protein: CASSLVPDNRLQFF.

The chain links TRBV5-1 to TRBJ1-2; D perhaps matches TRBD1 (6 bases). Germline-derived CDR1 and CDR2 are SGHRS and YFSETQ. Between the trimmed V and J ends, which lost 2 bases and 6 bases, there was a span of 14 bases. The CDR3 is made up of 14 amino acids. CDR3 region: CASSFGLQGNGYTF. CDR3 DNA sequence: TGCGCCAGCAGCTTCGGGTTGCAGGGGAATGGCTACACCTTC.

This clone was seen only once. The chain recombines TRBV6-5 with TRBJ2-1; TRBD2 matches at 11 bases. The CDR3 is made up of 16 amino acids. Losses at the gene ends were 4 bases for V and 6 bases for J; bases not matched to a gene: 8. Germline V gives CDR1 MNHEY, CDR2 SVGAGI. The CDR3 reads CASSSTGLAELNEQFF. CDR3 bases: TGTGCCAGCAGTTCGACGGGACTAGCGGAGCTCAATGAGCAGTTCTTC.

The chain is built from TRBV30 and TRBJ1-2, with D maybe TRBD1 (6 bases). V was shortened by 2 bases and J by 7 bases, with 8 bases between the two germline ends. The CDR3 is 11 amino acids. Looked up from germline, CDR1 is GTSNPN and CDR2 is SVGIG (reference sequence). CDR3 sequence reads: CAWSLGGGYTF. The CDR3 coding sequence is TGTGCCTGGAGTCTAGGGGGTGGCTACACCTTC.

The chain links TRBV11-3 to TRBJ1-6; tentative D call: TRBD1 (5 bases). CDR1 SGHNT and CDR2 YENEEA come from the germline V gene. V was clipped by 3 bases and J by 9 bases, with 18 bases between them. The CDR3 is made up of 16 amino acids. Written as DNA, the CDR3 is TGTGCCAGCAGCTTCGGAGGTGAGGGACTAGGTTCACCCCTCCACTTT. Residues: CASSFGGEGLGSPLHF. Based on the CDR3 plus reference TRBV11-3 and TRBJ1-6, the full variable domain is EAGVVQSPRYKIIEKKQPVAFWCNPISGHNTLYWYLQNLGQGPELLIRYENEEAVDDSQLPKDRFSAERLKGVDSTLKIQPAELGDSAVYLCASSFGGEGLGSPLHFGNGTRLTVT.

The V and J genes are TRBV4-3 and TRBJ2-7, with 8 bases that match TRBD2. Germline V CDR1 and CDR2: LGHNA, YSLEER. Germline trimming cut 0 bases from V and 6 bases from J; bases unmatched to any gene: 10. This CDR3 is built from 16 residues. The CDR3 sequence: CASSQDYSGLGSEQYF. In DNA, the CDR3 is TGCGCCAGCAGCCAAGATTACTCGGGACTAGGCAGCGAGCAGTACTTC.

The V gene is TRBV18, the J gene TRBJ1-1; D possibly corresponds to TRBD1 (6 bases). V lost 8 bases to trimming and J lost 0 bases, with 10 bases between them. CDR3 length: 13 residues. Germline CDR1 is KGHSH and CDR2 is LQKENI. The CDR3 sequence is CASAQGMNTEAFF. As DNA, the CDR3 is TGTGCCAGCGCTCAGGGGATGAACACTGAAGCTTTCTTT.

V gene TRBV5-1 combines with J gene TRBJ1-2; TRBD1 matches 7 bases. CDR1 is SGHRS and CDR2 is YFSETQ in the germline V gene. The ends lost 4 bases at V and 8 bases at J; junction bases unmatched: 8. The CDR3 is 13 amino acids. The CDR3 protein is CASSPQGGGGYTF. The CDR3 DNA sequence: TGCGCCAGCAGCCCGCAGGGGGGAGGCGGCTACACCTTC.

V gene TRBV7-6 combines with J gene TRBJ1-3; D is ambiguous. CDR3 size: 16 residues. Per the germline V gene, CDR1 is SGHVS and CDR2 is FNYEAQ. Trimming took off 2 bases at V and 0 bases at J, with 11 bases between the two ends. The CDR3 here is CASSLLGRYSGNTIYF. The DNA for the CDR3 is TGTGCCAGCAGCTTATTGGGGAGGTACTCTGGAAACACCATATATTTT.

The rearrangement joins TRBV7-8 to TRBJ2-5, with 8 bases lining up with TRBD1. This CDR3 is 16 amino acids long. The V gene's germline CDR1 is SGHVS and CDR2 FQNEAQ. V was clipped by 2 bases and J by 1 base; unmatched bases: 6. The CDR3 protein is CASSLFDRGAQETQYF. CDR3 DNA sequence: TGTGCCAGCAGCTTATTCGACAGGGGCGCCCAAGAGACCCAGTACTTC.

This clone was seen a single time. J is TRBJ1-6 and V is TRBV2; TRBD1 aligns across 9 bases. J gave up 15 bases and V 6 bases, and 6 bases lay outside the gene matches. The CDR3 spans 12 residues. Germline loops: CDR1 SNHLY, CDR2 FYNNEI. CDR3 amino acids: CASRGTGSLLHF. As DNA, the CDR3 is TGTGCCAGCAGGGGGACAGGGTCCCTCCTCCACTTT.

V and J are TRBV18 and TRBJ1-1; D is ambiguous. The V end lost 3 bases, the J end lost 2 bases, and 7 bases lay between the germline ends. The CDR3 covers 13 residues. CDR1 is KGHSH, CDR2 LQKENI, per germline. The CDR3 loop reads CASSPDINTEAFF. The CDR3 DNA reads TGTGCCAGCTCACCTGACATAAACACTGAAGCTTTCTTT.

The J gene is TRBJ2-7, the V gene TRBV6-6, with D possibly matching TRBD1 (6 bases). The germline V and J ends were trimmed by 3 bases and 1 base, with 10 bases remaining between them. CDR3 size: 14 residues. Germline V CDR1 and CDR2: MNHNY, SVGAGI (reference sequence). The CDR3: CASSYGQGSYEQYF. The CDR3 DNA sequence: TGTGCCAGCAGTTATGGCCAGGGGTCCTACGAGCAGTACTTC.

The CDR3 nucleotides are TGCGCCAGCAGCTTGGGGACTGCATCCTACAATGAGCAGTTCTTC. Residues: CASSLGTASYNEQFF. The chain recombines TRBV5-1 with TRBJ2-1, with D tentatively TRBD2 (5 bases). The germline V gene encodes CDR1 SGHRS and CDR2 YFSETQ. This CDR3 is built from 15 residues. V lost 0 bases and J lost 1, with 8 bases in between.

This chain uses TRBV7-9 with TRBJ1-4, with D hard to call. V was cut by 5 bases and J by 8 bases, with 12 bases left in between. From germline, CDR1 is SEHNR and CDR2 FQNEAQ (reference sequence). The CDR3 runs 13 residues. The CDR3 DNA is TGTGCCAGCAGCCCCGGGGTAGGGGAAAAACTGTTTTTT. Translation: CASSPGVGEKLFF. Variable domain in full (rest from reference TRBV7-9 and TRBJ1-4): DTGVSQNPRHKITKRGQNVTFRCDPISEHNRLYWYRQTLGQGPEFLTYFQNEAQLEKSRLLSDRFSAERPKGSFSTLEIQRTEQGDSAMYLCASSPGVGEKLFFGSGTQLSVL.

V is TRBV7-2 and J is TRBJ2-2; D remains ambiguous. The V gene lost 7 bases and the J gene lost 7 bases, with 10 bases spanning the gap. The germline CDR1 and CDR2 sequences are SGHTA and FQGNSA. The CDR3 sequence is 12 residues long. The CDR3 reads CASTEFNGELFF. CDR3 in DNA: TGTGCCAGCACCGAGTTCAACGGGGAGCTGTTTTTT.